One sample yielded the 2 T cell receptor beta chains listed below, sequenced in a study of T-cell reconstitution after alpha-beta-depleted transplantation in children. Unique molecular identifiers were used in preparing the TCRbeta library. TCRdb reprocessed the PCR reads with MiXCR, giving one entry per CDR3 protein. The sample records a few hundred thousand distinct CDR3 sequences, 10% being singletons. The sample in question was PBMCs from the stem cell graft donor, obtained from the stem cell graft. Every receptor here comes from a human donor who donated a stem cell graft to a child with acute lymphoblastic leukemia.

The chain combines TRBV5-1 with TRBJ1-4, with D hard to call. The germline V gene encodes CDR1 SGHRS and CDR2 YFSETQ. CDR3 length equals 14 residues. V shed 3 bases and J shed 3 bases, with 9 bases lying between them. CDR3 loop: CASSSGDPNEKLFF. The DNA of the CDR3 is TGCGCCAGCAGCTCCGGGGATCCTAATGAAAAACTGTTTTTT. Full variable domain (missing parts from reference TRBV5-1 and TRBJ1-4): KAGVTQTPRYLIKTRGQQVTLSCSPISGHRSVSWYQQTPGQGLQFLFEYFSETQRNKGNFPGRFSGRQFSNSRSEMNVSTLELGDSALYLCASSSGDPNEKLFFGSGTQLSVL.

This clonotype has a count of ten or more. The CDR3 region is CSVAFPRGRAGGEQFF. In DNA form, the CDR3 reads TGCAGCGTTGCATTCCCCAGGGGGAGGGCCGGTGGTGAGCAGTTCTTC. This sequence joins TRBV29-1 and TRBJ2-1; D tentatively reads TRBD1 or TRBD2 (7 bases each). Trimming cost V 4 bases and J 9 bases, with 25 bases left between them. The germline V gene encodes CDR1 SQVTM and CDR2 ANQGSEA. CDR3 length: 16 residues.